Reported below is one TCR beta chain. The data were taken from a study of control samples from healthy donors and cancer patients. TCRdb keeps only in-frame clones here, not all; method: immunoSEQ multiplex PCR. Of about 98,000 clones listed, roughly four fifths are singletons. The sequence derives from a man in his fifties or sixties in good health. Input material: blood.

DNA of the CDR3: TGTGCCAGCCGTAGGGGGCAGGGACAGGGAGCCTACGAGCAGTACTTC. Translation gives CASRRGQGQGAYEQYF. The chain joins TRBV27 to TRBJ2-7, with TRBD1 identical over 9 bases. CDR1 MNHEY and CDR2 SMNVEV come from the germline V gene (reference sequence). The ends lost 8 bases at V and 2 bases at J; junction bases unmatched: 13. The CDR3 is 16 amino acids.